This T cell receptor (beta chain) was identified in a study of T cells in Graves' hyperthyroidism and ophthalmopathy. Study-wide context: Initial diagnosis, before any treatment, was when peripheral blood was collected. Study results and limitations: Most thyroid clonotypes expanded above 0.001 were also detected in blood.

In its sample, this clonotype was seen a few times. Its matching antigen is unknown. Ophthalmopathy patients all had a Clinical Activity Score of at least 3, a NOSPECS grade of at least 4 and disease under 3 months old. Thyroid ultrasound and orbital computed tomography, with clinical symptoms and serum thyroxine and TRAb, informed diagnoses. The CDR3 contains 16 residues. From germline, CDR1 is SGHVS and CDR2 FQNEAQ. V gave up 3 bases and J gave up 3 bases, with 17 bases separating them. RNA transcripts gave rise to amplified TCR beta CDR3 regions. The TCR CDR3 was amplified in a first-round RT-PCR using the HTBI primer set. TCRdb ran MiXCR on the multiplex PCR reads and lists one entry per CDR3 protein. The repertoire holds fewer than 650,000 distinct CDR3 sequences, with 12% to 15% as singletons.

The source material was blood. The rearrangement joins TRBV7-8 to TRBJ2-5; unclear D gene. The sequence came from a woman aged 18-35 years with Graves' ophthalmopathy. CDR3 DNA: TGTGCCAGCAGCTTCCCGAGGCTCCCCACAGAAGAGACCCAGTACTTC. Protein: CASSFPRLPTEETQYF.